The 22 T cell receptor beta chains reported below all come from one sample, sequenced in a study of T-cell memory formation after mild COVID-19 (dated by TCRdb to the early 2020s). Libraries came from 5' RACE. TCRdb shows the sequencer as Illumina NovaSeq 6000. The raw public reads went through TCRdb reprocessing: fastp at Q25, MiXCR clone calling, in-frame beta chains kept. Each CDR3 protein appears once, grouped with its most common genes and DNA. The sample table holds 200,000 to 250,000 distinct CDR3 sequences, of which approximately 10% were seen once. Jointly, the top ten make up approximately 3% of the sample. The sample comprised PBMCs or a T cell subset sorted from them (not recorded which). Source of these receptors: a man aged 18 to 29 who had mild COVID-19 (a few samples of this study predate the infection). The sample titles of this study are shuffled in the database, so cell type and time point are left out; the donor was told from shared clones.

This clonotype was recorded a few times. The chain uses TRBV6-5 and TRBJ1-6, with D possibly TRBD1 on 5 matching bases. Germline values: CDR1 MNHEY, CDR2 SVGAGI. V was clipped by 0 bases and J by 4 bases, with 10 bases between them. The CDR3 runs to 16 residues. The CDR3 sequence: CASSYSAGPYNSPLHF. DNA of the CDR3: TGTGCCAGCAGTTACTCGGCAGGGCCTTATAATTCACCCCTCCACTTT.

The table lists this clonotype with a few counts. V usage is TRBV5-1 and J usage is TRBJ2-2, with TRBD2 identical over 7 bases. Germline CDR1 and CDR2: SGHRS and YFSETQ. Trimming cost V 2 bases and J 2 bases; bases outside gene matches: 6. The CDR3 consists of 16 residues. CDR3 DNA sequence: TGCGCCAGCAGCTTACCACTAGCGCCCAACACCGGGGAGCTGTTTTTT. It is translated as CASSLPLAPNTGELFF.

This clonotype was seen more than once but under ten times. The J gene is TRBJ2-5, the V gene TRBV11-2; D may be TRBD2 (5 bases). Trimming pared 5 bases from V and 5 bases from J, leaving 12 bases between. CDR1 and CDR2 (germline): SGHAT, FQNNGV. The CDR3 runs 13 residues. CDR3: CASSRGVVETQYF. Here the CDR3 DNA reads TGTGCCAGCAGCCGGGGAGTAGTCGAGACCCAGTACTTC.

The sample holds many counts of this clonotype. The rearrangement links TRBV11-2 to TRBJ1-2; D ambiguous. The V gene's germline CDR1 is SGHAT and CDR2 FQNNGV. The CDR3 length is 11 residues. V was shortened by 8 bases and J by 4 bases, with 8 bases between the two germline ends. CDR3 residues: CASRKSYGYTF. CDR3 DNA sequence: TGTGCCAGCCGGAAGAGCTATGGCTACACCTTC.

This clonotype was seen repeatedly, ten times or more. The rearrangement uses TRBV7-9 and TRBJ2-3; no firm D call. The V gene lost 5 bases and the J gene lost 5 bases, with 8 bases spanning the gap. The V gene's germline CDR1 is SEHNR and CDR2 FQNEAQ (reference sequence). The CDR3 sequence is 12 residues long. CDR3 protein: CASSLTGDTQYF. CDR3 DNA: TGTGCCAGCAGCCTAACGGGAGATACGCAGTATTTT.

The CDR3 loop is CASSEGEVAGLYEQYF. CDR3 in DNA: TGTGCCAGCAGCGAGGGTGAAGTAGCGGGACTTTACGAGCAGTACTTC. The chain couples TRBV7-2 to TRBJ2-7; TRBD2 matches at 8 bases. After removal of 5 bases from V and 4 bases from J, the junction contained 13 bases not matched to a gene. The CDR3 consists of 16 residues. Germline CDR1 reads SGHTA; CDR2 reads FQGNSA.

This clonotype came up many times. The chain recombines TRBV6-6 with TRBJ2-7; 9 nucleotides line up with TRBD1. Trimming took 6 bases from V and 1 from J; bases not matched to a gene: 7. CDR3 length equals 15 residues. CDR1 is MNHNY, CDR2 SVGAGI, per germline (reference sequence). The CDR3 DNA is TGTGCCAGCAGCCGTTGGACAGGGGATTCCTACGAGCAGTACGTC. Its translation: CASSRWTGDSYEQYV.

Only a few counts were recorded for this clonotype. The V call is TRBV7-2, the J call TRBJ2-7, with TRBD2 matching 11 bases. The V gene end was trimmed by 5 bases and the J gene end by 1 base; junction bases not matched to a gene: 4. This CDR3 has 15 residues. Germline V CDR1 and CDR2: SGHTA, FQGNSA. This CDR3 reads CASSPTSGVSYEQYF. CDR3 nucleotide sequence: TGTGCCAGCAGCCCGACTAGCGGGGTGTCCTACGAGCAGTACTTC.

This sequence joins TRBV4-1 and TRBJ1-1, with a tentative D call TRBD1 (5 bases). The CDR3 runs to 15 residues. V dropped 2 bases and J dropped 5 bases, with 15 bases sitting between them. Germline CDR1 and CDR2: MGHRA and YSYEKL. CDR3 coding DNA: TGCGCCAGCAGCCAACCCAGCCAGGGAAAAACTGAAGCTTTCTTT. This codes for CASSQPSQGKTEAFF.

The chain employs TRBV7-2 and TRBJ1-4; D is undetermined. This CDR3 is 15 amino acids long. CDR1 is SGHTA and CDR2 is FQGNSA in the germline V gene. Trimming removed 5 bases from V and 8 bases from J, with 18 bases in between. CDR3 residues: CASSTGPSEKEKLFF. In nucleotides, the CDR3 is TGTGCCAGCAGCACCGGGCCGTCGGAGAAGGAAAAACTGTTTTTT.

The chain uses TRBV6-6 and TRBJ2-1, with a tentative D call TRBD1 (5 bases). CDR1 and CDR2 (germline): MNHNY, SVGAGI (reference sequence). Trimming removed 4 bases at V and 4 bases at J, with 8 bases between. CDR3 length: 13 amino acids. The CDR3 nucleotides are TGTGCCAGCAGTTCTCAGGGTTACAATGAGCAGTTCTTC. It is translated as CASSSQGYNEQFF.

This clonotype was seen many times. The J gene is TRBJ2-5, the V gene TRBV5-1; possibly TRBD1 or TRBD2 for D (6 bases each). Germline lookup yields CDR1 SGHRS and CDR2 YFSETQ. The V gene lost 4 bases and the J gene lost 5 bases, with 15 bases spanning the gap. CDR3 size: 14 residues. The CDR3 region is CASSPGAFPETQYF. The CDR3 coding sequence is TGCGCCAGCAGCCCGGGGGCGTTTCCCGAGACCCAGTACTTC.

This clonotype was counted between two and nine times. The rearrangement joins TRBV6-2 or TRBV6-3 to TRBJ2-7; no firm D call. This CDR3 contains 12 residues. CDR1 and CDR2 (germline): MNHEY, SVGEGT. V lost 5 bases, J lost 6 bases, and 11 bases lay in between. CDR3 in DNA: TGTGCCAGCAGTCGAATTGTAGGCGAGCAGTACTTC. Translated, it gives CASSRIVGEQYF.

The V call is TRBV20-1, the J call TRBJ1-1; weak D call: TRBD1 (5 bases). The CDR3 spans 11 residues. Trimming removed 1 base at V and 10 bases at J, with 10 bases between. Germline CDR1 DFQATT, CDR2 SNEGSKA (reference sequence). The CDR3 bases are TGCAGTGCTAGAGGTTCAGGGACAGCTTTCTTT. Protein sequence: CSARGSGTAFF.

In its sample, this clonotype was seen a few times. The CDR3 DNA follows: TGTGCCAGCAGCTTAGCGGTTAATCTTGATTCGGGTGGTGCTTTCTTT. It yields the protein CASSLAVNLDSGGAFF. The V call is TRBV7-2, the J call TRBJ1-1; D gene ambiguous. Germline V gene data show CDR1 as SGHTA and CDR2 as FQGNSA. The CDR3 is 16 amino acids. Trimming shortened V by 0 bases and J by 11 bases, and 22 bases separated the two germline ends.

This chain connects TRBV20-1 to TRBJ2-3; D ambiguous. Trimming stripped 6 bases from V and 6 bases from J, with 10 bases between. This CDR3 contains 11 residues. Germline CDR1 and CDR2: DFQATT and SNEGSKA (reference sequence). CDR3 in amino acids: CSAPGVDTQYF. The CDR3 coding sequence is TGCAGTGCACCTGGGGTGGATACGCAGTATTTT.

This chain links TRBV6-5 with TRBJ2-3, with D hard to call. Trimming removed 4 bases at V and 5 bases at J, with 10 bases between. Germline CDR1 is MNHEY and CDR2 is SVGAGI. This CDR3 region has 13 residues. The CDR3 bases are TGTGCCAGCAGTTCCAGCGTTTTAGATACGCAGTATTTT. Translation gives CASSSSVLDTQYF.

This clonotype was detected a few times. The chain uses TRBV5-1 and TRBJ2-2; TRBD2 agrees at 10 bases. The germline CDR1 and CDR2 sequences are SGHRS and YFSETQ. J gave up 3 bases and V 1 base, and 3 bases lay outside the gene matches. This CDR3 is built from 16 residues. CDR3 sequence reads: CASSLKAGGHTGELFF. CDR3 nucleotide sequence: TGCGCCAGCAGCTTGAAAGCGGGGGGGCACACCGGGGAGCTGTTTTTT.

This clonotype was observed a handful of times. The CDR3 sequence: CASSQDLVGGGYQETQYF. For the CDR3, the DNA is TGTGCCAGCAGCCAAGATCTGGTTGGCGGGGGGTACCAAGAGACCCAGTACTTC. The V gene is TRBV3-1, the J gene TRBJ2-5, with TRBD2 identical over 8 bases. V lost 0 bases and J lost 0; bases outside the gene matches: 9. CDR1 is LGHDT and CDR2 is YNNKEL in the germline V gene (reference sequence). The CDR3 has 18 residues.

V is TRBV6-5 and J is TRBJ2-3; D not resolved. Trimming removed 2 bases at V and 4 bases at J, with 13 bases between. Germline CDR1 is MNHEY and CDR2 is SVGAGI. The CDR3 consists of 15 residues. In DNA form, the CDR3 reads TGTGCCAGCAGTTACCGCGGAGCGATTTCAGATACGCAGTATTTT. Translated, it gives CASSYRGAISDTQYF.

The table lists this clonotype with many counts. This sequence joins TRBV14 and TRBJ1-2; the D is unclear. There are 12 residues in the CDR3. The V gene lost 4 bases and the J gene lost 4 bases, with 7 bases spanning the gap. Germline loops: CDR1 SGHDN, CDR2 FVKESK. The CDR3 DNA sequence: TGTGCCAGCAGCCCCACTGGCTATGGCTACACCTTC. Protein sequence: CASSPTGYGYTF.

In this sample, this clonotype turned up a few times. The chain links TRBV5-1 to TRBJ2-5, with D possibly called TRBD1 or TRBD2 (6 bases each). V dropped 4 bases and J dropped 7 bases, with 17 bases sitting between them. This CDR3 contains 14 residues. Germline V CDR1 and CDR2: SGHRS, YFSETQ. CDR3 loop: CASSNEGGTGTQYF. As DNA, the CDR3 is TGCGCCAGCAGCAATGAGGGGGGTACTGGGACCCAGTACTTC.